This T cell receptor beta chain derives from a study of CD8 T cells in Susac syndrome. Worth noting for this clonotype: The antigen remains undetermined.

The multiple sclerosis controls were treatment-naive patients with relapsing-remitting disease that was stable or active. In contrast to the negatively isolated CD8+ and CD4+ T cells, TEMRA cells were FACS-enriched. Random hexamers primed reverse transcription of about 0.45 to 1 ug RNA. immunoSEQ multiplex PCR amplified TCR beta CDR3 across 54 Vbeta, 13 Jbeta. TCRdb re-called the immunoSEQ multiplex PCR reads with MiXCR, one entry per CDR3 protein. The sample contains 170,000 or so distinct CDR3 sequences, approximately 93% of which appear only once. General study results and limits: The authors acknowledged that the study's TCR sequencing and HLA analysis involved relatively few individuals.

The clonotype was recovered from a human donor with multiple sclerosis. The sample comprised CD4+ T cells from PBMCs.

The CDR3 region is CASSLSDDRFGELFF. In nucleotides, the CDR3 is TGTGCCAGCAGCCTAAGCGACGACCGCTTCGGGGAGCTGTTTTTT. The chain links TRBV3-1 to TRBJ2-2; unclear D gene. V was shortened by 4 bases and J by 7 bases, with 16 bases between the two germline ends. This CDR3 comprises 15 residues. Per the germline V gene, CDR1 is LGHDT and CDR2 is YNNKEL (reference sequence). The entire variable domain, with the rest obtained from reference TRBV3-1 and TRBJ2-2, is as follows: DTAVSQTPKYLVTQMGNDKSIKCEQNLGHDTMYWYKQDSKKFLKIMFSYNNKELIINETVPNRFSPKSPDKAHLNLHINSLELGDSAVYFCASSLSDDRFGELFFGEGSRLTVL.